A single sample gave rise to the 16 T cell receptor beta chains below, sequenced in a study of breast tumors, draining lymph nodes, adjacent tissues. Axillary draining lymph nodes of breast cancer patients supplied the node samples. TCRdb reanalysed the multiplex PCR reads using MiXCR and keeps one entry per CDR3 protein. Seen here are some 97,000 distinct CDR3 sequences, about 20% observed once, and the top ten hold less than 1.5%. The sample consisted of axillary lymph node tissue. These receptors were collected from a female donor with breast cancer. Some clones in this sample may be carry-over from other donors' samples.

Comment on this clonotype: A read error may be the cause here, since a much bigger clone is one base away. The chain employs TRBV20-1 and TRBJ2-3; 9 positions match TRBD2. Losses at the gene ends were 6 bases for V and 1 base for J; bases not matched to a gene: 8. Germline V lookup: CDR1 DFQATT, CDR2 SNEGSKA (reference sequence). This CDR3 has 15 amino acids. The CDR3 here is CSALSLAGRTDTQYF. CDR3 bases: TGCAGTGCCCTGTCACTAGCGGGCCGCACAGATACGCAGTATTTT.

J is TRBJ2-3 and V is TRBV3-1; TRBD1 aligns across 8 bases. The CDR3 spans 14 residues. The ends lost 4 bases at V and 4 bases at J; junction bases unmatched: 4. Looked up from germline, CDR1 is LGHDT and CDR2 is YNNKEL (reference sequence). The CDR3 DNA reads as TGTGCCAGCAGCCTAGGACAGGGTTCAGATACGCAGTATTTT. Its translation: CASSLGQGSDTQYF.

The chain recombines TRBV7-9 with TRBJ2-4; a weak D match, TRBD2 (6 bases). From germline, CDR1 is SEHNR and CDR2 FQNEAQ (reference sequence). V was cut by 5 bases and J by 0 bases, with 17 bases left in between. The CDR3 sequence is 17 residues long. The CDR3 DNA is TGTGCCAGCAGCCCTCCGGGGGTCGGACTAGCCAAAAACATTCAGTACTTC. It yields the protein CASSPPGVGLAKNIQYF. Using reference TRBV7-9 and TRBJ2-4 for the parts outside the CDR3, the full variable domain is DTGVSQNPRHKITKRGQNVTFRCDPISEHNRLYWYRQTLGQGPEFLTYFQNEAQLEKSRLLSDRFSAERPKGSFSTLEIQRTEQGDSAMYLCASSPPGVGLAKNIQYFGAGTRLSVL.

This clonotype has ten or more counts. The J gene is TRBJ2-1, the V gene TRBV5-1; TRBD2 matches at 8 bases. Looked up from germline, CDR1 is SGHRS and CDR2 is YFSETQ. This CDR3 spans 14 amino acids. The J segment lost 6 bases and the V segment lost 0 bases, leaving 2 bases of the junction unmatched. The CDR3 region has the DNA TGCGCCAGCAGCTTGGCGGCGGGGGGCAATGAGCAGTTCTTC. It translates to CASSLAAGGNEQFF. The complete variable domain, with remaining parts taken from reference TRBV5-1 and TRBJ2-1, reads KAGVTQTPRYLIKTRGQQVTLSCSPISGHRSVSWYQQTPGQGLQFLFEYFSETQRNKGNFPGRFSGRQFSNSRSEMNVSTLELGDSALYLCASSLAAGGNEQFFGPGTRLTVL.

V is TRBV7-8 and J is TRBJ1-2; D gene unclear. V lost 6 bases to trimming and J lost 5 bases, with 13 bases between them. The CDR3 totals 13 residues. From germline, CDR1 is SGHVS and CDR2 FQNEAQ. The DNA for the CDR3 is TGTGCCAGCAGGGTGGGAGATAAGTATGGCTACACCTTC. Amino acid sequence: CASRVGDKYGYTF. Full variable domain (rest looked up from reference TRBV7-8 and TRBJ1-2): GAGVSQSPRYKVAKRGQDVALRCDPISGHVSLFWYQQALGQGPEFLTYFQNEAQLDKSGLPSDRFFAERPEGSVSTLKIQRTQQEDSAVYLCASRVGDKYGYTFGSGTRLTVV.

This clonotype was seen ten or more times. The chain employs TRBV5-6 and TRBJ2-5, with 9 bases matching TRBD1. V lost 0 bases and J lost 6; bases outside the gene matches: 12. CDR3 size: 17 residues. Per the germline V gene, CDR1 is SGHDT and CDR2 is YYEEEE. The CDR3 nucleotides are TGTGCCAGCAGCTTGGGTCCGGGACAGGGTCCCGGAAAGACCCAGTACTTC. This sequence encodes CASSLGPGQGPGKTQYF.

This clonotype has a count of ten or more. J is TRBJ2-3 and V is TRBV6-1, with D maybe TRBD1 (6 bases). V lost 2 bases and J 0 bases, leaving 12 bases between the germline ends. Germline CDR1 and CDR2: MNHNS and SASEGT. The CDR3 has 16 residues. The CDR3 spells CASSEWDITSTDTQYF. CDR3 nucleotide sequence: TGTGCCAGCAGTGAATGGGACATAACTAGCACAGATACGCAGTATTTT.

The table lists this clonotype with a few counts. CDR3 in amino acids: CASSLGDTLAKNIQYF. The CDR3 coding sequence is TGTGCCAGCAGTTTGGGGGACACTCTAGCCAAAAACATTCAGTACTTC. V is TRBV6-6 and J is TRBJ2-4; D might be TRBD1 (6 bases). CDR1 and CDR2 (germline): MNHNY, SVGAGI (reference sequence). This CDR3 is 16 amino acids long. The ends were cut back, 4 bases at V and 0 bases at J, with 13 bases in the middle.

This clonotype was seen ten or more times. The genes are TRBV27 and TRBJ1-2; 7 bases align to TRBD1. CDR3 length equals 13 residues. V lost 3 bases, J lost 8 bases, and 6 bases stayed unmatched. CDR1 MNHEY and CDR2 SMNVEV come from the germline V gene (reference sequence). The CDR3 loop reads CASSLERGHGYTF. The CDR3 DNA reads TGTGCCAGCAGTTTGGAAAGGGGGCACGGCTACACCTTC.

This clonotype was seen at least ten times. V and J are TRBV29-1 and TRBJ2-7; 7 nucleotides line up with TRBD2. The DNA matches TRBJ2-1 better at its end, which makes the J call doubtful. CDR1 and CDR2 (germline): SQVTM, ANQGSEA. This CDR3 contains 12 residues. The CDR3: CSVEDMGGIQFF. Here the CDR3 DNA reads TGCAGCGTTGAAGACATGGGGGGGATCCAGTTCTTC.

This clonotype was seen ten or more times. The V and J genes are TRBV6-5 and TRBJ2-7; maybe TRBD1 (6 bases). Germline CDR1 and CDR2: MNHEY and SVGAGI. CDR3 length equals 15 residues. V shed 4 bases and J shed 4 bases, with 17 bases lying between them. The CDR3: CASSSIRGRGYEQYF. CDR3 bases: TGTGCCAGCAGTTCCATCCGGGGTAGGGGGTACGAGCAGTACTTC.

The chain carries TRBV6-5 and TRBJ1-5, with D hard to call. The V and J ends lost 5 bases and 2 bases respectively, with 10 bases between them. Germline V gene data show CDR1 as MNHEY and CDR2 as SVGAGI. This CDR3 region has 14 residues. The CDR3 region is CASSAAGRNQPQHF. For the CDR3, the DNA is TGTGCCAGCAGTGCCGCGGGTCGCAATCAGCCCCAGCATTTT.

This clonotype was picked up many times. The chain has TRBV6-1 and TRBJ2-2; unclear D gene. Germline-derived CDR1 and CDR2 are MNHNS and SASEGT. V lost 4 bases and J lost 2, with 8 bases in between. The CDR3 has 14 residues. The CDR3 sequence is CASSVSDNTGELFF. CDR3 in DNA: TGTGCCAGCAGTGTCTCCGATAACACCGGGGAGCTGTTTTTT.

This clonotype has a count of ten or more. The CDR3 DNA follows: TGCGCCAGCAGTGAGTCGGGAGGGGACGTCGGCTACACCTTC. It is translated as CASSESGGDVGYTF. The V gene is TRBV10-2, the J gene TRBJ1-2; the D gene is possibly TRBD1 (5 bases). The CDR3 is made up of 14 amino acids. From germline, CDR1 is WSHSY and CDR2 SAAADI. V lost 0 bases and J lost 8, with 13 bases in between.

This clonotype was seen ten or more times. The chain recombines TRBV29-1 with TRBJ2-5; D ambiguous. The CDR3 runs to 13 residues. The V gene's germline CDR1 is SQVTM and CDR2 ANQGSEA. V was cut by 4 bases and J by 4 bases, with 13 bases left in between. The CDR3: CSVGARGPETQYF. The CDR3, as DNA: TGCAGCGTTGGGGCTCGAGGCCCAGAGACCCAGTACTTC.

This clonotype was observed many times. This chain joins TRBV12-3 or TRBV12-4 and TRBJ1-5, with a weak D call TRBD1 (5 bases). Trimming removed 1 base from V and 2 bases from J, with 9 bases in between. CDR3 size: 15 residues. The CDR3 loop is CASSLGQGGNQPQHF. For the CDR3, the DNA is TGTGCCAGCAGTTTAGGGCAGGGCGGCAATCAGCCCCAGCATTTT.